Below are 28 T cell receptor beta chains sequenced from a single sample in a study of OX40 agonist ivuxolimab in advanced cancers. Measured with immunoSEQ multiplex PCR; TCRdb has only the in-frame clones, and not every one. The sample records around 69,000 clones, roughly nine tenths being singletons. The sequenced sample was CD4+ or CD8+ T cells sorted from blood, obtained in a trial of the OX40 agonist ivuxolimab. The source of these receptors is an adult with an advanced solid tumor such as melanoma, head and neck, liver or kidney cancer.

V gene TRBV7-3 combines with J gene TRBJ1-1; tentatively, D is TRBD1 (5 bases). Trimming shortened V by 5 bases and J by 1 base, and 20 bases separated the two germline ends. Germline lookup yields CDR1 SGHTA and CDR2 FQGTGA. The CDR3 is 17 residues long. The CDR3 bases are TGTGCCAGCAGCCTGGGACCCCGCCCTCAGGAGAACACTGAAGCTTTCTTT. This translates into CASSLGPRPQENTEAFF.

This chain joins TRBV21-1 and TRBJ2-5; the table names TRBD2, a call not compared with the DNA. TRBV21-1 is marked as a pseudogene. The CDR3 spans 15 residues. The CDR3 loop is CATRDSGRALETQYF. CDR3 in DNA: TGTGCCACCCGGGATAGCGGGAGGGCCCTGGAGACCCAGTACTTC.

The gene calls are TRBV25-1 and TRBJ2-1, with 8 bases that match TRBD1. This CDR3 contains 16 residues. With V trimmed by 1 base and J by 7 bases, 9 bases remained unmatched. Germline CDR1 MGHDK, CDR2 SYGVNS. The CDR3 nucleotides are TGTGCCAGCAGTGAATGGGCAGGACAGGGTTTAAATGAGCAGTTCTTC. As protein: CASSEWAGQGLNEQFF.

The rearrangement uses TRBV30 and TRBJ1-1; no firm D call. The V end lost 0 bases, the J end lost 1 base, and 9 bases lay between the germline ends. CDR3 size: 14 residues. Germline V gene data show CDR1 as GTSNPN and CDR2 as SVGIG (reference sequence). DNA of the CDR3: TGTGCCTGGAGTGTACTTTCCCCGAACACTGAAGCTTTCTTT. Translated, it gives CAWSVLSPNTEAFF.

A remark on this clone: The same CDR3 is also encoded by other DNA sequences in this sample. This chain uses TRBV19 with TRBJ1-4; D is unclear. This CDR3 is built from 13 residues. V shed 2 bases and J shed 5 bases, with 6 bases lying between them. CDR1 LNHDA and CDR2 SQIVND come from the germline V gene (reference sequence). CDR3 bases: TGTGCCAGTAGTATACGCACAAATGAAAAACTGTTTTTT. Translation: CASSIRTNEKLFF.

CDR3 nucleotide sequence: TGTGCCAGCAGCGAGCTTACCGGGACAGGGACTTTCTTT. This translates into CASSELTGTGTFF. This rearrangement joins TRBV5-5 to TRBJ1-1; 9 bases are shared with TRBD1. Trimming cost V 4 bases and J 12 bases; bases outside gene matches: 10. The germline V gene has CDR1 SGHKS and CDR2 YYEKEE (reference sequence). CDR3 length: 13 residues.

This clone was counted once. The CDR3 DNA sequence: TGCGCCAGCAGTGCCGGAGCGGGATGGCAAGAGACCCAGTACTTC. Translation: CASSAGAGWQETQYF. The V and J genes are TRBV10-1 and TRBJ2-5, with 7 bases lining up with TRBD2. CDR1 is WNHNN and CDR2 is SYGVQD in the germline V gene (reference sequence). The CDR3 loop spans 15 amino acids. V was pared by 4 bases and J by 2 bases, with 7 bases of the junction left unmatched.

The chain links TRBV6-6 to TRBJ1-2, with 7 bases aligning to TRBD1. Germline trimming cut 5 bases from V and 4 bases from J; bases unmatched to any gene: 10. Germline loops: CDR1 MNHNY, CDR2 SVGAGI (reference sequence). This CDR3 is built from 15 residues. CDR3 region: CASSRSTGHGYGYTF. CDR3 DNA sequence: TGTGCCAGCAGTAGGTCGACAGGGCATGGCTATGGCTACACCTTC.

In DNA form, the CDR3 reads TGCGCCAGCAGGACAGGAGGGGGCGATTCATCAGATACGCAGTATTTT. Translated, it gives CASRTGGGDSSDTQYF. This chain joins TRBV5-1 and TRBJ2-3, with a possible D match to TRBD1 (7 bases). CDR1 and CDR2 from the germline V gene are SGHRS and YFSETQ. This CDR3 comprises 16 residues. Trimming took off 5 bases at V and 4 bases at J, with 20 bases between the two ends.

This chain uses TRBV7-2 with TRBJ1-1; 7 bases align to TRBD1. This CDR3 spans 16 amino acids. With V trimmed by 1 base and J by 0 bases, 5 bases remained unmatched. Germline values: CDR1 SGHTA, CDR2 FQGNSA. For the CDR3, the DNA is TGTGCCAGCAGCTTAGAACAGGGGCACCTGAACACTGAAGCTTTCTTT. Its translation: CASSLEQGHLNTEAFF. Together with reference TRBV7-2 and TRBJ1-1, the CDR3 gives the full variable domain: GAGVSQSPSNKVTEKGKDVELRCDPISGHTALYWYRQSLGQGLEFLIYFQGNSAPDKSGLPSDRFSAERTGGSVSTLTIQRTQQEDSAVYLCASSLEQGHLNTEAFFGQGTRLTVV.

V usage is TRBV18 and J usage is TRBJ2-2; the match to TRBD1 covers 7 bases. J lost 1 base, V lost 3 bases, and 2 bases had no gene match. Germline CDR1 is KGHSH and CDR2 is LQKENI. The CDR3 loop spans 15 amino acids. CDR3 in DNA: TGTGCCAGCTCACCCGGGACAGTGAACACCGGGGAGCTGTTTTTT. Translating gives CASSPGTVNTGELFF.

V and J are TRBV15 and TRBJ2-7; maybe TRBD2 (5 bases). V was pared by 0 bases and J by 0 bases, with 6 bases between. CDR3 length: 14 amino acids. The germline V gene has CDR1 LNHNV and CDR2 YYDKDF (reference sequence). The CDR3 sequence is CATSRDGGSYEQYF. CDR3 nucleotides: TGTGCCACCAGCAGAGATGGAGGCTCCTACGAGCAGTACTTC.

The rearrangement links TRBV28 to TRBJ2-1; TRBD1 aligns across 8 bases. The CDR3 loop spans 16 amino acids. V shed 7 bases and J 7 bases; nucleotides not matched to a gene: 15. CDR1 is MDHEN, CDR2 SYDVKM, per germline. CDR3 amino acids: CASTLGGRRGHNEQFF. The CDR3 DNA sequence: TGTGCCAGCACCCTAGGGGGTCGCAGGGGGCATAATGAGCAGTTCTTC.

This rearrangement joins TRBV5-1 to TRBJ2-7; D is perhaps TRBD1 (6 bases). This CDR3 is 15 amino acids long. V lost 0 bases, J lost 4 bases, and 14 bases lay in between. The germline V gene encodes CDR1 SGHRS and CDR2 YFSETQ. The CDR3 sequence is CASSLEQGWVYEQYF. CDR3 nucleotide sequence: TGCGCCAGCAGCTTGGAACAGGGCTGGGTTTACGAGCAGTACTTC.

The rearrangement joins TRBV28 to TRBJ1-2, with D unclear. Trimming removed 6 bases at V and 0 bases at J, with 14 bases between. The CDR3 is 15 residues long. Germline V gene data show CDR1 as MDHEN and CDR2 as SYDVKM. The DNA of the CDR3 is TGTGCCAGCAGAAGGTACCAGGACTCTAACTATGGCTACACCTTC. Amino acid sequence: CASRRYQDSNYGYTF.

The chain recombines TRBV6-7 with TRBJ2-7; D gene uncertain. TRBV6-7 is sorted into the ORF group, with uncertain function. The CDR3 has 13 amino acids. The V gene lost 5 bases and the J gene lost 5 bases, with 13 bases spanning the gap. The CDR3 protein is CASSALKENEQYF. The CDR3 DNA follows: TGTGCCAGCAGTGCACTCAAGGAGAACGAGCAGTACTTC.

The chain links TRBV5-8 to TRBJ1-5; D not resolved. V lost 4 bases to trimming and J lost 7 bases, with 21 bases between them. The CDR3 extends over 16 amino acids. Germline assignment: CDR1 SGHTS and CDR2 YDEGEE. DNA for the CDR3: TGTGCCAGCAGCCTCCTTGGGTGGGGAGTAGACCAGCCCCAGCATTTT. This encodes CASSLLGWGVDQPQHF.

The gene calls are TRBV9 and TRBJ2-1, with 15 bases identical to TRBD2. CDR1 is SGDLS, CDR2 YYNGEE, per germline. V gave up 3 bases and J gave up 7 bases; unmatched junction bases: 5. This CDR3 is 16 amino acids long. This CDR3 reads CASSGGLAGGQNEQFF. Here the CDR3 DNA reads TGTGCCAGCAGCGGAGGACTAGCGGGAGGGCAGAATGAGCAGTTCTTC. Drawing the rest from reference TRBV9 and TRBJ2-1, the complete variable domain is DSGVTQTPKHLITATGQRVTLRCSPRSGDLSVYWYQQSLDQGLQFLIQYYNGEERAKGNILERFSAQQFPDLHSELNLSSLELGDSALYFCASSGGLAGGQNEQFFGPGTRLTVL.

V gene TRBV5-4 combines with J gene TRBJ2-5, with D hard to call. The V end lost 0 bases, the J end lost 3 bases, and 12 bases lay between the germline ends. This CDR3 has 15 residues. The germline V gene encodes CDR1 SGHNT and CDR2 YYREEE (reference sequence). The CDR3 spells CASSLAARPKETQYF. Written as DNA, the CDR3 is TGTGCCAGCAGCTTGGCCGCCAGACCTAAAGAGACCCAGTACTTC.

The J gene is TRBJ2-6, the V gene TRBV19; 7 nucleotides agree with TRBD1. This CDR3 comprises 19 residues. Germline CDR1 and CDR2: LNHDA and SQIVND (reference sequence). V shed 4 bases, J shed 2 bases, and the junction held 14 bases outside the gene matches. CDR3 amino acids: CASSTQLKDRATGANVLTF. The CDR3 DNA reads TGTGCCAGTAGTACCCAATTAAAAGACAGGGCAACTGGGGCCAACGTCCTGACTTTC.

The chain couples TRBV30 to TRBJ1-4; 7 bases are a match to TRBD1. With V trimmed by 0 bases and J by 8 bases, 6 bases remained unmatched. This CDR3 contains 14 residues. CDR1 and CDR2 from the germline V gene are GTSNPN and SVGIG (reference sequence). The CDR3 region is CAWSVEGAGEKLFF. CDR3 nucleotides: TGTGCCTGGAGTGTAGAGGGGGCAGGAGAAAAACTGTTTTTT.

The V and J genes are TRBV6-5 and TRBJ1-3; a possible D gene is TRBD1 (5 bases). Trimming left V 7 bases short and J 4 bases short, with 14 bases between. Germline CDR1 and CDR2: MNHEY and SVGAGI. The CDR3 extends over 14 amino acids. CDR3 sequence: CASIPGDSGNTIYF. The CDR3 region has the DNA TGTGCCAGCATCCCCGGGGACTCAGGAAACACCATATATTTT.

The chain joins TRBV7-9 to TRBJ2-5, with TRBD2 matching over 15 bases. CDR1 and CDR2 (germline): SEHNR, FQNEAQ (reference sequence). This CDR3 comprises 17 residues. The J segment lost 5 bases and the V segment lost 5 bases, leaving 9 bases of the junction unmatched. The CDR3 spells CASSQGLAGGLAETQYF. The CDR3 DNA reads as TGTGCCAGCAGCCAGGGACTAGCGGGAGGACTGGCTGAGACCCAGTACTTC.

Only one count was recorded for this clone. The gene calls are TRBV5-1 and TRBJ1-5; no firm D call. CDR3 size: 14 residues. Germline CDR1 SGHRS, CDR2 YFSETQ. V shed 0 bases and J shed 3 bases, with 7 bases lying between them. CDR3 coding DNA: TGCGCCAGCAGCTTGGAAGGGCCCAATCAGCCCCAGCATTTT. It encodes CASSLEGPNQPQHF.

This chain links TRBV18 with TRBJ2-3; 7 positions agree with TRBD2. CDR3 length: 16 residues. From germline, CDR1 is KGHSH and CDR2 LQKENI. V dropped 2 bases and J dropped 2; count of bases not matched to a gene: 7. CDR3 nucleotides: TGTGCCAGCTCACCAGTAGCGGGTAAAAACACAGATACGCAGTATTTT. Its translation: CASSPVAGKNTDTQYF.

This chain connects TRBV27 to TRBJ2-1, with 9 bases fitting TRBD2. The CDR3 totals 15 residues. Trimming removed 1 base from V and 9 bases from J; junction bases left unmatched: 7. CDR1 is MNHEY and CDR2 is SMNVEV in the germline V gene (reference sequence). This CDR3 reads CASSLYLAGLGEQFF. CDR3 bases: TGTGCCAGCAGTTTATATCTAGCGGGATTGGGTGAGCAGTTCTTC.

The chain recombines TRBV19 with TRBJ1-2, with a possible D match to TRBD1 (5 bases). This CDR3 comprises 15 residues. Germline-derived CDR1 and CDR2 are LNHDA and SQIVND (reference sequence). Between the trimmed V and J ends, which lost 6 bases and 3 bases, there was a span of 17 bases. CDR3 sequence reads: CASRLQAPSYYGYTF. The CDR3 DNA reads TGTGCCAGTAGGCTACAGGCTCCCAGTTACTATGGCTACACCTTC. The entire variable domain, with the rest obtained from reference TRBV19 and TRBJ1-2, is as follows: DGGITQSPKYLFRKEGQNVTLSCEQNLNHDAMYWYRQDPGQGLRLIYYSQIVNDFQKGDIAEGYSVSREKKESFPLTVTSAQKNPTAFYLCASRLQAPSYYGYTFGSGTRLTVV.

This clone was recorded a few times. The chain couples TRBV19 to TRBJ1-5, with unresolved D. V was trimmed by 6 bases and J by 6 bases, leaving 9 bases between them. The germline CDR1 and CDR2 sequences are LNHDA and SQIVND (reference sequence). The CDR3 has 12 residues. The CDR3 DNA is TGTGCCAGTAGCCTTTGGCCTCAGCCCCAGCATTTT. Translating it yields CASSLWPQPQHF.